The clone carrying this TCR beta chain was observed a few times. Antigen: not known. The data were taken from a study of T cell responses to AZD1222 COVID-19 vaccine. Study overall: Second doses at about 4 or about 12 weeks were pooled. Study findings and constraints: It should be noted that donors were predominantly white British and more often female, and clonal diversity was possibly underestimated. Among AZD1222 vaccinees, only 5 to 7 were seropositive at baseline.

The data were produced by immunoSEQ multiplex PCR, yet TCRdb's version contains in-frame clones alone and is incomplete. The sample has about 56,000 clones, 70% to 90% seen once. The sample consisted of peripheral blood, taken on day 0 of AZD1222 vaccination. This receptor was identified in an adult in good health.

CDR3 nucleotides: TGCGCCAGCAGTGAGTCAGGTCCGGGTCAGCCCCAGCATTTT. Residues: CASSESGPGQPQHF. The V gene is TRBV10-2, the J gene TRBJ1-5; D is unresolved. The length of the CDR3 is 14 residues. V lost 0 bases and J lost 6, with 9 bases in between. Germline V gene data show CDR1 as WSHSY and CDR2 as SAAADI.